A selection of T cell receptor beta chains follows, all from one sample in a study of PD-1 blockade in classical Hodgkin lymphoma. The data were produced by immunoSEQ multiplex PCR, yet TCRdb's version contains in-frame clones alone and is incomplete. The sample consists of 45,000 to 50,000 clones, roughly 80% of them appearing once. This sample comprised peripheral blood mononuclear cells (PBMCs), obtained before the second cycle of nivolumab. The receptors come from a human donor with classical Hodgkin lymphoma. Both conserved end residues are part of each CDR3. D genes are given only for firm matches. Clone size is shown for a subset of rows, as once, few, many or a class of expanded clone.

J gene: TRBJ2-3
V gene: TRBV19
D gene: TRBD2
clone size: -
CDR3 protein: CASSIPSGVTDTQYF
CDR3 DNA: TGTGCCAGTAGTATTCCAAGCGGGGTTACAGATACGCAGTATTTT

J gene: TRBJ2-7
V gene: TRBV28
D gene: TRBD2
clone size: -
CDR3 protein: CASSLPSLAGGNYEQYF
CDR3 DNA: TGTGCCAGCAGTCTCCCCTCTCTAGCGGGGGGGAACTACGAGCAGTACTTC

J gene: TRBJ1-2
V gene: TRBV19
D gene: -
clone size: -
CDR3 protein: CASSPEQAYGNYGYTF
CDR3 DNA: TGTGCCAGTAGCCCCGAGCAGGCGTATGGGAACTATGGCTACACCTTC

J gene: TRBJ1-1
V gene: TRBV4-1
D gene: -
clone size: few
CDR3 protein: CASSQVEGTRGLDGAFF
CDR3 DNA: TGCGCCAGCAGCCAAGTGGAGGGGACTCGGGGACTTGATGGCGCTTTCTTT

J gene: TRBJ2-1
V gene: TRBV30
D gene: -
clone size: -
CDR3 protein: CAWSGTEYNEQFF
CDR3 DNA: TGTGCCTGGAGTGGGACAGAATACAATGAGCAGTTCTTC

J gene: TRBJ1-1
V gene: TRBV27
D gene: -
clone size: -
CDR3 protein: CASSQFEGREIEAFF
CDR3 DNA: TGTGCCAGCAGTCAATTCGAAGGGAGGGAGATTGAAGCTTTCTTT

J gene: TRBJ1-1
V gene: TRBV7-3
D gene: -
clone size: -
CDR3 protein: CASILPYSDTEAFF
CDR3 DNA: TGTGCCAGCATCCTGCCGTACTCGGACACTGAAGCTTTCTTT

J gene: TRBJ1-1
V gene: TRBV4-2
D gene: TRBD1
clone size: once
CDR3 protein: CASSLNRGPNTEAFF
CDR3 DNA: TGTGCCAGCAGTCTCAACAGGGGACCGAACACTGAAGCTTTCTTT

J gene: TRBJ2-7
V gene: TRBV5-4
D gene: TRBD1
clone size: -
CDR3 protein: CASSPPTGSSYEQYF
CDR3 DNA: TGTGCCAGCAGCCCGCCGACAGGGAGCTCCTACGAGCAGTACTTC

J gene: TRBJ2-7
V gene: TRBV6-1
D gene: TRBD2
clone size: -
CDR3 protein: CASSEALGGPGTEQYF
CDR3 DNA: TGTGCCAGCAGTGAAGCCCTGGGAGGGCCTGGGACCGAGCAGTACTTC

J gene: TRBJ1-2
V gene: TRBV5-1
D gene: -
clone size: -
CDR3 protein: CASSPEGGGRIYGYTF
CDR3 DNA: TGCGCCAGCAGCCCGGAAGGTGGAGGGCGGATATATGGCTACACCTTC

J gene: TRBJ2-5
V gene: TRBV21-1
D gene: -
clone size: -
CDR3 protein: CASKDSGGTIQETQYF
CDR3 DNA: TGTGCCAGCAAAGATTCGGGCGGCACTATTCAAGAGACCCAGTACTTC

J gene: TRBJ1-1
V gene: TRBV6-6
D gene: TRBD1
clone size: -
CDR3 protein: CASSYQGQGAGAFF
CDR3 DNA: TGTGCCAGCAGTTACCAGGGACAGGGGGCGGGAGCTTTCTTT

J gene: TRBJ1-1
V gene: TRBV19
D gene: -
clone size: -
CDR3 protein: CASSIEGHSEAFF
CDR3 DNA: TGTGCCAGTAGTATAGAGGGGCACAGTGAAGCTTTCTTT

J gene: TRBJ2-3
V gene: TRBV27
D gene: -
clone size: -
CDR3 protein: CASSPGRSYTQYF
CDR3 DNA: TGTGCCAGCAGTCCAGGGCGATCTTATACGCAGTATTTT

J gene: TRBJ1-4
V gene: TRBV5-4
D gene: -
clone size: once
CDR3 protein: CASSLGGQGDYEKLFF
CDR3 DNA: TGTGCCAGCAGCCTAGGGGGGCAGGGCGATTACGAAAAACTGTTTTTT

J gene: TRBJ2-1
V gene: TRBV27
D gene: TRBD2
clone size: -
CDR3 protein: CASSSGGLGGNEQFF
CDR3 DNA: TGTGCCAGCAGTTCGGGAGGTCTCGGGGGCAATGAGCAGTTCTTC

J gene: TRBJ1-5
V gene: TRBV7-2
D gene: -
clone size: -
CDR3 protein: CASSLGWASNQPQHF
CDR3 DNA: TGTGCCAGCAGCTTAGGTTGGGCTAGCAATCAGCCCCAGCATTTT

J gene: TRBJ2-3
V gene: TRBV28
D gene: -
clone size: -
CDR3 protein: CASWGAGASTDTQYF
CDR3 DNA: TGTGCCAGTTGGGGGGCGGGAGCAAGCACAGATACGCAGTATTTT

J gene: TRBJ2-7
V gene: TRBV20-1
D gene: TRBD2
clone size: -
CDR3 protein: CSAKLAGEQYF
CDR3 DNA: TGCAGTGCAAAACTAGCGGGCGAGCAGTACTTC

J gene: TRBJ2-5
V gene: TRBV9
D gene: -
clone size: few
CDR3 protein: CASSLPRGGPVETQYF
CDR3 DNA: TGTGCCAGCAGCCTGCCGAGGGGGGGGCCCGTAGAGACCCAGTACTTC

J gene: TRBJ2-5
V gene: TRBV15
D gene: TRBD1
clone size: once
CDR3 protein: CATSGTGGRETQYF
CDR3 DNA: TGTGCCACCAGCGGGACAGGGGGCAGGGAGACCCAGTACTTC

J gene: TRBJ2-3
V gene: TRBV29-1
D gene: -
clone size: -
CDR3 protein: CSAGFQGLTDTQYF
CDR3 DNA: TGCAGCGCTGGGTTTCAGGGGTTAACAGATACGCAGTATTTT

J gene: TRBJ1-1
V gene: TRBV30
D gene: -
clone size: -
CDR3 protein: CAWSKTARSTEAFF
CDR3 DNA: TGTGCCTGGAGTAAGACAGCACGGAGCACTGAAGCTTTCTTT

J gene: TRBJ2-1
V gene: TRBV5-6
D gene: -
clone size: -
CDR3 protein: CASSFQPGAYNEQFF
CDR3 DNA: TGTGCCAGCAGCTTTCAACCGGGGGCCTACAATGAGCAGTTCTTC

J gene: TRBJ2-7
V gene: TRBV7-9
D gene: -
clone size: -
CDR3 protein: CASSTIQGFGYEQYF
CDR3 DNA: TGTGCCAGCAGCACGATACAGGGTTTTGGCTACGAGCAGTACTTC

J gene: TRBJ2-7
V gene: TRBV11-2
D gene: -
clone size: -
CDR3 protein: CASSSLGQGRHYEQYF
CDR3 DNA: TGTGCCAGCAGCTCCCTAGGGCAGGGCAGGCACTACGAGCAGTACTTC

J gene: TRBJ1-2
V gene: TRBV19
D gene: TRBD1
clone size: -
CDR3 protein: CASSPTPRDRYGYTF
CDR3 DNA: TGTGCCAGTAGTCCAACTCCCCGGGACAGATATGGCTACACCTTC

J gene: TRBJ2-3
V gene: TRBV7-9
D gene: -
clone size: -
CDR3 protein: CASSLTPTLGGNTQYF
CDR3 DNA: TGTGCCAGCAGCCTAACCCCTACTTTAGGGGGGAATACGCAGTATTTT

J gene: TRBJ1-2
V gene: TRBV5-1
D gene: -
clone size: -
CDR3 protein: CASSAGTNTGYTF
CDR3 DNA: TGCGCCAGCAGCGCGGGGACAAACACTGGCTACACCTTC

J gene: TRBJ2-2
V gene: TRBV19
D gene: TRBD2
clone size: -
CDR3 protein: CASSRTSGRITGELFF
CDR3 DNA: TGTGCCAGTAGTCGAACTAGCGGGAGGATTACCGGGGAGCTGTTTTTT

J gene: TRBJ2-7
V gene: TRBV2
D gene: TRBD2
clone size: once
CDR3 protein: CASSSGGFGEQYF
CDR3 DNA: TGTGCCAGCAGTAGCGGGGGGTTTGGCGAGCAGTACTTC

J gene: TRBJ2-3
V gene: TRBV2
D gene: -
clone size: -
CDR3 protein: CASSDPGSSGTDTQYF
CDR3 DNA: TGTGCCAGCAGTGACCCCGGGTCCTCGGGTACAGATACGCAGTATTTT

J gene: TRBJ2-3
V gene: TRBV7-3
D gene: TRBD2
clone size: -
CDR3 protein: CASSRGTSGRADTQYF
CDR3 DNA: TGTGCCAGCAGCCGGGGGACTAGCGGGAGGGCAGATACGCAGTATTTT

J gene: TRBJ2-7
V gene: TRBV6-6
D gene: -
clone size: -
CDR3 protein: CASSYVYEQYF
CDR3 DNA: TGTGCCAGCAGTTACGTCTACGAGCAGTACTTC

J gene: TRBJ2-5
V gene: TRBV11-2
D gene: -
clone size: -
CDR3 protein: CASSFGTRETQYF
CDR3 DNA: TGTGCCAGCAGCTTCGGGACCCGGGAGACCCAGTACTTC